The 21 T cell receptor beta chains reported below all come from one sample, sequenced in a study of blood T cell repertoires in COVID-19. Clones were sequenced by immunoSEQ multiplex PCR, and TCRdb holds only the in-frame ones, with some missing. In the table there are about 70,000 clones, more than 75% of which are singletons. Source material: peripheral blood. The receptors stem from a middle-aged man with COVID-19, enrolled during active disease.

This sequence joins TRBV4-1 and TRBJ1-4; D call uncertain. V gave up 0 bases and J gave up 10 bases, with 12 bases separating them. Germline V lookup: CDR1 MGHRA, CDR2 YSYEKL. This CDR3 has 14 amino acids. CDR3 amino acids: CASSQDMSVGKLFF. The CDR3 nucleotides are TGCGCCAGCAGCCAAGATATGTCGGTCGGAAAACTGTTTTTT.

The rearrangement joins TRBV18 to TRBJ2-7; TRBD2 agrees at 10 bases. The germline CDR1 and CDR2 sequences are KGHSH and LQKENI. V trimming: 6 bases; J trimming: 2 bases; junction bases outside the gene matches: 7. This CDR3 is built from 15 residues. The DNA of the CDR3 is TGTGCCAGCTCGATCGGACTAGCGGAGACCTACGAGCAGTACTTC. Translating gives CASSIGLAETYEQYF.

The genes are TRBV14 and TRBJ2-5; 10 bases agree with TRBD1. Germline CDR1 is SGHDN and CDR2 is FVKESK. The CDR3 is 15 residues long. With 4 bases clipped from V and 3 bases from J, the junction kept 5 bases outside the gene matches. CDR3 loop: CASSPRQGAKETQYF. The CDR3 DNA sequence: TGTGCCAGCAGCCCGAGACAGGGGGCGAAAGAGACCCAGTACTTC.

Here the CDR3 DNA reads TGTGCCAGTAGTATTCGCAGAGGATCGGGGGGCTACACCTTC. Translated: CASSIRRGSGGYTF. The chain recombines TRBV19 with TRBJ1-2; no clear D gene. The CDR3 consists of 14 residues. The germline V gene has CDR1 LNHDA and CDR2 SQIVND (reference sequence). Deletions cut 3 bases from V and 8 bases from J, with 16 bases between.

This chain joins TRBV5-1 and TRBJ2-1; 7 bases align to TRBD1. The V and J ends lost 0 bases and 2 bases, in that order; junction bases with no gene match: 11. The CDR3 spans 18 residues. Looked up from germline, CDR1 is SGHRS and CDR2 is YFSETQ. The CDR3, as DNA: TGCGCCAGCAGCTTGGCCCCAAAGACAGGGTTGACCTACAATGAGCAGTTCTTC. Amino acids: CASSLAPKTGLTYNEQFF.

CDR3 region: CASSLEAGRQLNEKLFF. The CDR3 DNA reads as TGTGCCAGCAGCTTGGAGGCGGGTCGGCAGCTTAATGAAAAACTGTTTTTT. The rearrangement joins TRBV5-6 to TRBJ1-4; no clear D gene. Germline V lookup: CDR1 SGHDT, CDR2 YYEEEE. V was shortened by 0 bases and J by 4 bases, with 16 bases between the two germline ends. There are 17 residues in the CDR3.

V usage is TRBV5-5 and J usage is TRBJ1-2; 10 bases are shared with TRBD1. The germline V gene encodes CDR1 SGHKS and CDR2 YYEKEE (reference sequence). J was trimmed by 2 bases and V by 3 bases; bases with no gene match: 4. The CDR3 spans 15 residues. CDR3 amino acids: CASSYDRGQNYGYTF. In DNA, the CDR3 is TGTGCCAGCAGCTACGACAGGGGGCAGAACTATGGCTACACCTTC.

The CDR3 loop is CSAGESYEQYF. The CDR3 DNA reads TGCAGCGCGGGGGAGAGCTACGAGCAGTACTTC. The chain combines TRBV29-1 with TRBJ2-7; tentatively, D is TRBD2 (6 bases). V was trimmed by 7 bases and J by 3 bases, leaving 10 bases between them. The CDR3 is made up of 11 amino acids. Germline V gene lookup returns CDR1 SQVTM and CDR2 ANQGSEA.

The chain employs TRBV28 and TRBJ2-1; TRBD1 agrees at 12 bases. The ends lost 5 bases at V and 7 bases at J; junction bases unmatched: 6. This CDR3 is built from 15 residues. The germline V gene encodes CDR1 MDHEN and CDR2 SYDVKM. CDR3 nucleotide sequence: TGTGCCAGCAGTCGGGACAGGGGGCTATATAATGAGCAGTTCTTC. It is translated as CASSRDRGLYNEQFF.

The genes are TRBV5-4 and TRBJ2-5; 12 nucleotides agree with TRBD2. From germline, CDR1 is SGHNT and CDR2 YYREEE (reference sequence). The CDR3 spans 15 residues. With 4 bases clipped from V and 4 bases from J, the junction kept 5 bases outside the gene matches. Here the CDR3 DNA reads TGTGCCAGCAGCAAACCTAGCGGGGGGGCAGAGACCCAGTACTTC. Translating it yields CASSKPSGGAETQYF.

This rearrangement joins TRBV9 to TRBJ2-5; 8 nucleotides line up with TRBD2. The length of the CDR3 is 15 residues. Per germline, CDR1 SGDLS and CDR2 YYNGEE. The V segment lost 5 bases and the J segment 4 bases; nucleotides outside the gene matches: 10. The CDR3 nucleotides read TGTGCCAGCAGTCCACCTCGGGGGGGCCCAGAGACCCAGTACTTC. This gives the protein CASSPPRGGPETQYF. Full variable domain (rest looked up from reference TRBV9 and TRBJ2-5): DSGVTQTPKHLITATGQRVTLRCSPRSGDLSVYWYQQSLDQGLQFLIQYYNGEERAKGNILERFSAQQFPDLHSELNLSSLELGDSALYFCASSPPRGGPETQYFGPGTRLLVL.

The chain joins TRBV6-5 to TRBJ2-7; the match to TRBD1 covers 9 bases. Germline V gene lookup returns CDR1 MNHEY and CDR2 SVGAGI. The CDR3 covers 13 residues. Losses at the gene ends were 6 bases for V and 7 bases for J; bases not matched to a gene: 7. The CDR3 loop reads CASRDGTGWEQYF. CDR3 coding DNA: TGTGCCAGCAGAGACGGGACAGGGTGGGAGCAGTACTTC.

This chain uses TRBV30 with TRBJ1-3, with D maybe TRBD1 (5 bases). This CDR3 contains 13 residues. The V and J ends lost 7 bases and 3 bases respectively, with 13 bases between them. Germline CDR1 and CDR2: GTSNPN and SVGIG (reference sequence). CDR3 region: CAYGRVFGNTIYF. The CDR3 nucleotides read TGTGCCTACGGCAGGGTGTTTGGAAACACCATATATTTT. Full variable domain (missing parts from reference TRBV30 and TRBJ1-3): SQTIHQWPATLVQPVGSPLSLECTVEGTSNPNLYWYRQAAGRGLQLLFYSVGIGQISSEVPQNLSASRPQDRQFILSSKKLLLSDSGFYLCAYGRVFGNTIYFGEGSWLTVV.

V gene TRBV7-2 combines with J gene TRBJ2-3, with D unclear. This CDR3 comprises 12 residues. Germline CDR1 is SGHTA and CDR2 is FQGNSA. The ends were cut back, 3 bases at V and 6 bases at J, with 7 bases in the middle. Here the CDR3 DNA reads TGTGCCAGCAGCTTGTACGCGGATACGCAGTATTTT. Its protein product is CASSLYADTQYF.

The gene calls are TRBV29-1 and TRBJ1-1; TRBD1 matches 10 bases. The CDR3 spans 14 residues. Germline CDR1 reads SQVTM; CDR2 reads ANQGSEA. The J segment lost 9 bases and the V segment lost 4 bases, leaving 11 bases of the junction unmatched. CDR3 region: CSVGGQGRGQQAFF. As DNA, the CDR3 is TGCAGCGTTGGGGGACAGGGGCGAGGACAACAAGCTTTCTTT.

The chain combines TRBV5-6 with TRBJ2-1; 7 bases map to TRBD2. The CDR3 has 13 amino acids. Germline-derived CDR1 and CDR2 are SGHDT and YYEEEE. The V and J ends lost 4 bases and 10 bases, in that order; junction bases with no gene match: 8. As DNA, the CDR3 is TGTGCCAGCAGCCCCACTCGGGGAGGGGAGCAGTTCTTC. Translated: CASSPTRGGEQFF.

The genes are TRBV24-1 and TRBJ2-5; 10 bases align to TRBD2. Looked up from germline, CDR1 is KGHDR and CDR2 is SFDVKD. This CDR3 has 16 amino acids. Unmatched junction bases numbered 10, after V lost 5 bases and J lost 5 bases. The CDR3 nucleotides are TGTGCCACCAGTGGTCTTTCGGGACTAGCGCGCGAGACCCAGTACTTC. It codes for CATSGLSGLARETQYF.

This chain joins TRBV5-1 and TRBJ2-5, with 7 positions matching TRBD2. The J segment lost 5 bases and the V segment lost 2 bases, leaving 12 bases of the junction unmatched. CDR1 and CDR2 (germline): SGHRS, YFSETQ. The CDR3 has 16 residues. The chain's CDR3 is CASSFTGTTVMETQYF. In nucleotides, the CDR3 is TGCGCCAGCAGCTTTACCGGGACTACGGTAATGGAGACCCAGTACTTC.

This chain uses TRBV12-3 or TRBV12-4 with TRBJ2-7, with D unclear. Trimming shortened V by 2 bases and J by 4 bases, and 9 bases separated the two germline ends. This CDR3 is 13 amino acids long. The CDR3 nucleotides are TGTGCCAGCAGTTTAAGCCCCAATTACGAGCAGTACTTC. It codes for CASSLSPNYEQYF.

This sequence joins TRBV3-1 (or the pseudogene TRBV3-2) and TRBJ1-1, with D unclear. This CDR3 contains 15 residues. Trimming cost V 3 bases and J 0 bases, with 11 bases left between them. Germline loops: CDR1 LGHDT, CDR2 YNNKEL (reference sequence). CDR3 DNA: TGTGCCAGCAGCCAGCAACCAAACATGAACACTGAAGCTTTCTTT. Translated, it gives CASSQQPNMNTEAFF.

The chain employs TRBV30 and TRBJ1-1; D gene unclear. With 3 bases removed from V and 1 base from J, the gap between germline ends came to 9 bases. Germline V lookup: CDR1 GTSNPN, CDR2 SVGIG (reference sequence). The CDR3 contains 13 residues. CDR3 region: CAWSSLTNTEAFF. The CDR3, as DNA: TGTGCCTGGAGCAGTCTCACGAACACTGAAGCTTTCTTT.